Following are 27 T cell receptor beta chains from one sample sequenced in a study of OX40 agonist ivuxolimab in advanced cancers. Profiling relied on immunoSEQ multiplex PCR, and the TCRdb table lists in-frame clones only, not all of them. Among approximately 81,000 clones, more than 85% were seen once, and the ten largest hold roughly 13%. The input for sequencing was CD4+ or CD8+ T cells sorted from blood, taken in a trial of the OX40 agonist ivuxolimab. These receptors came from an adult with an advanced solid tumor such as melanoma, head and neck, liver or kidney cancer.

The J gene is TRBJ1-3, the V gene TRBV6-5; 9 bases fit TRBD1. This CDR3 has 14 residues. Losses at the gene ends were 2 bases for V and 9 bases for J; bases not matched to a gene: 5. Germline loops: CDR1 MNHEY, CDR2 SVGAGI. CDR3 amino acids: CASSYGTGSSTIYF. The CDR3 DNA follows: TGTGCCAGCAGTTACGGGACAGGGTCTAGCACCATATATTTT.

The chain combines TRBV4-2 with TRBJ2-7; 13 bases are shared with TRBD2. The CDR3 contains 18 residues. V lost 0 bases, J lost 6 bases, and 11 bases stayed unmatched. CDR1 LGHNA and CDR2 YNFKEQ come from the germline V gene. The CDR3 bases are TGTGCCAGCAGCCAAGAACCCCAACTAGCGGGAGGGTGGATCGAGCAGTACTTC. Translating it yields CASSQEPQLAGGWIEQYF.

This sequence joins TRBV19 and TRBJ1-2, with 9 bases fitting TRBD1. J gave up 2 bases and V 3 bases, and 1 base lay outside the gene matches. Per germline, CDR1 LNHDA and CDR2 SQIVND (reference sequence). The CDR3 totals 14 residues. The CDR3 sequence: CASSMGTGNYGYTF. CDR3 bases: TGTGCCAGTAGTATGGGGACAGGGAACTATGGCTACACCTTC. The complete variable domain, with remaining parts taken from reference TRBV19 and TRBJ1-2, reads DGGITQSPKYLFRKEGQNVTLSCEQNLNHDAMYWYRQDPGQGLRLIYYSQIVNDFQKGDIAEGYSVSREKKESFPLTVTSAQKNPTAFYLCASSMGTGNYGYTFGSGTRLTVV.

The rearrangement uses TRBV19 and TRBJ1-5, with 7 bases that match TRBD1. The length of the CDR3 is 14 residues. V dropped 3 bases and J dropped 2; count of bases not matched to a gene: 1. Per the germline V gene, CDR1 is LNHDA and CDR2 is SQIVND (reference sequence). CDR3 sequence reads: CASSIGTGNQPQHF. The CDR3 DNA is TGTGCCAGTAGTATCGGGACAGGCAATCAGCCCCAGCATTTT.

This sequence joins TRBV4-1 and TRBJ1-1; D ambiguous. The germline gives CDR1 MGHRA, CDR2 YSYEKL. The germline V and J ends were trimmed by 4 bases and 1 base, with 10 bases remaining between them. This CDR3 has 14 amino acids. DNA for the CDR3: TGCGCCAGCAGCCGTGTTGGTAGGAACACTGAAGCTTTCTTT. Translating gives CASSRVGRNTEAFF.

The chain couples TRBV27 to TRBJ1-1, with D tentatively TRBD1 (5 bases). Germline V gene data show CDR1 as MNHEY and CDR2 as SMNVEV (reference sequence). Trimming pared 4 bases from V and 5 bases from J, leaving 11 bases between. This CDR3 is 13 amino acids long. CDR3 protein: CASSWSRGTEAFF. The CDR3 region has the DNA TGTGCCAGCAGTTGGTCGAGGGGAACTGAAGCTTTCTTT.

J is TRBJ2-7 and V is TRBV13, with 8 bases fitting TRBD1. The J segment lost 1 base and the V segment lost 5 bases, leaving 7 bases of the junction unmatched. CDR1 is PRHDT and CDR2 is FYEKMQ in the germline V gene (reference sequence). This CDR3 comprises 15 residues. The CDR3 is CASSETQGESYEQYF. CDR3 DNA: TGTGCCAGCAGCGAAACACAGGGGGAGTCCTACGAGCAGTACTTC.

The rearrangement uses TRBV4-1 and TRBJ2-4; 10 nucleotides line up with TRBD1. The CDR3 runs 14 residues. The V gene's germline CDR1 is MGHRA and CDR2 YSYEKL. The ends lost 4 bases at V and 8 bases at J; junction bases unmatched: 5. CDR3 loop: CASSRQGAGDIQYF. CDR3 coding DNA: TGCGCCAGCAGCCGACAGGGGGCTGGGGACATTCAGTACTTC.

The genes are TRBV28 and TRBJ2-3, with D unresolved. In germline, CDR1 is MDHEN, CDR2 SYDVKM. This CDR3 region has 15 residues. V was clipped by 1 base and J by 4 bases, with 12 bases between them. DNA for the CDR3: TGTGCCAGCAGTTTATCCCCCGAAGAGCCAGATACGCAGTATTTT. Translated, it gives CASSLSPEEPDTQYF.

The table lists this clone with a count of one. The chain recombines TRBV7-6 with TRBJ1-1, with D perhaps TRBD1 (6 bases). Germline CDR1 is SGHVS and CDR2 is FNYEAQ. The CDR3 is 14 residues long. Trimming took off 5 bases at V and 1 base at J, with 11 bases between the two ends. The CDR3 sequence is CASSDNRENTEAFF. The CDR3 bases are TGTGCCAGCAGCGATAACAGGGAGAACACTGAAGCTTTCTTT.

The chain carries TRBV30 and TRBJ2-7, with D perhaps matching TRBD2 (5 bases). The CDR3 has 12 residues. CDR1 and CDR2 (germline): GTSNPN, SVGIG (reference sequence). The chain's CDR3 is CAGDKRPYEQYF. DNA for the CDR3: TGTGCGGGAGATAAGCGGCCCTACGAGCAGTACTTC.

The chain has TRBV27 and TRBJ1-1; TRBD1 matches at 10 bases. The CDR3 contains 14 residues. CDR1 and CDR2 (germline): MNHEY, SMNVEV (reference sequence). The V segment lost 5 bases and the J segment 2 bases; nucleotides outside the gene matches: 2. The CDR3 DNA follows: TGTGCCAGCAGTCTGACAGGGGGCAACACTGAAGCTTTCTTT. Protein: CASSLTGGNTEAFF.

The V call is TRBV18, the J call TRBJ1-1, with D tentatively TRBD1 (5 bases). Germline CDR1 and CDR2: KGHSH and LQKENI. The CDR3 is 15 residues long. V gave up 4 bases and J gave up 6 bases, with 18 bases separating them. DNA for the CDR3: TGTGCCAGCTCACGAGGAGGGGAAGGGCTCCCTGAAGCTTTCTTT. Its translation is CASSRGGEGLPEAFF.

V is TRBV29-1 and J is TRBJ2-2; D is perhaps TRBD1 or TRBD2 (5 bases each). Germline V gene sequence: CDR1 SQVTM, CDR2 ANQGSEA. Trimming removed 5 bases at V and 7 bases at J, with 8 bases between. This CDR3 comprises 11 residues. The CDR3 region is CSVRDVGELFF. CDR3 nucleotides: TGCAGCGTTCGGGACGTCGGGGAGCTGTTTTTT.

CDR3 sequence reads: CASSLRDGQETQYF. DNA of the CDR3: TGTGCCAGCAGCCTACGGGACGGACAAGAGACCCAGTACTTC. V is TRBV7-2 and J is TRBJ2-5; D is possibly TRBD1 or TRBD2 (5 bases each). The V end lost 5 bases, the J end lost 2 bases, and 12 bases lay between the germline ends. The CDR3 covers 14 residues. Germline loops: CDR1 SGHTA, CDR2 FQGNSA.

The chain recombines TRBV5-1 with TRBJ1-1; tentative D call: TRBD1 (5 bases). The CDR3 sequence is 12 residues long. From germline, CDR1 is SGHRS and CDR2 YFSETQ. Trimming stripped 3 bases from V and 8 bases from J, with 11 bases between. The CDR3 is CASSSGTPEAFF. The CDR3 bases are TGCGCCAGCAGCTCGGGGACGCCGGAAGCTTTCTTT. Together with reference TRBV5-1 and TRBJ1-1, the CDR3 gives the full variable domain: KAGVTQTPRYLIKTRGQQVTLSCSPISGHRSVSWYQQTPGQGLQFLFEYFSETQRNKGNFPGRFSGRQFSNSRSEMNVSTLELGDSALYLCASSSGTPEAFFGQGTRLTVV.

This clone was counted a single time. The rearrangement uses TRBV13 and TRBJ2-7; 7 nucleotides match TRBD1. V was pared by 6 bases and J by 3 bases, with 2 bases of the junction left unmatched. The length of the CDR3 is 12 residues. Germline V lookup: CDR1 PRHDT, CDR2 FYEKMQ (reference sequence). CDR3 sequence reads: CASRSGGYEQYF. CDR3 sequence (DNA): TGTGCCAGCAGGTCAGGGGGCTACGAGCAGTACTTC.

V usage is TRBV27 and J usage is TRBJ2-3; the D is unclear. The CDR3 is 14 residues long. Germline CDR1 MNHEY, CDR2 SMNVEV (reference sequence). The V end lost 4 bases, the J end lost 1 base, and 9 bases lay between the germline ends. DNA of the CDR3: TGTGCCAGCAGTTCACCGATGGGCACAGATACGCAGTATTTT. This translates into CASSSPMGTDTQYF.

The chain links TRBV7-8 to TRBJ2-1, with D possibly matching TRBD2 (6 bases). Germline V gene sequence: CDR1 SGHVS, CDR2 FQNEAQ. The germline V and J ends were trimmed by 8 bases and 0 bases, with 14 bases remaining between them. The length of the CDR3 is 15 residues. Here the CDR3 reads CASQSGESSYNEQFF. Here the CDR3 DNA reads TGTGCCAGCCAATCGGGGGAAAGCTCCTACAATGAGCAGTTCTTC.

This chain connects TRBV7-2 to TRBJ1-5, with TRBD1 identical over 7 bases. The CDR3 covers 15 residues. Germline V gives CDR1 SGHTA, CDR2 FQGNSA. Trimming cost V 5 bases and J 5 bases; bases outside gene matches: 9. In DNA, the CDR3 is TGTGCCAGCAGCCCCGACAGGGTAGGAGATCAGCCCCAGCATTTT. Protein: CASSPDRVGDQPQHF.

This chain uses TRBV4-2 with TRBJ2-5; the match to TRBD2 covers 8 bases. V lost 0 bases and J lost 5; bases outside the gene matches: 5. The CDR3 spans 15 residues. Looked up from germline, CDR1 is LGHNA and CDR2 is YNFKEQ. CDR3 amino acids: CASSQDRAGEETQYF. DNA for the CDR3: TGTGCCAGCAGCCAAGATCGAGCGGGAGAGGAGACCCAGTACTTC.

This rearrangement joins TRBV4-1 to TRBJ1-1, with a possible D match to TRBD1 (6 bases). The germline V gene has CDR1 MGHRA and CDR2 YSYEKL. The V and J ends lost 1 base and 7 bases respectively, with 16 bases between them. CDR3 size: 15 residues. CDR3 loop: CASSQADRLSIEAFF. CDR3 sequence (DNA): TGCGCCAGCAGCCAAGCCGACAGGTTAAGCATTGAAGCTTTCTTT.

This clone was seen only once. The rearrangement links TRBV6-6 to TRBJ2-7; unclear D gene. Trimming pared 5 bases from V and 6 bases from J, leaving 8 bases between. The CDR3 loop spans 11 amino acids. Per the germline V gene, CDR1 is MNHNY and CDR2 is SVGAGI (reference sequence). The CDR3 nucleotides read TGTGCCAGCAGTCCCGCCTCCGAGCAGTACTTC. Amino acid sequence: CASSPASEQYF.

The V gene is TRBV4-2, the J gene TRBJ2-7; D gene ambiguous. V dropped 1 base and J dropped 3 bases, with 4 bases sitting between them. This CDR3 is 12 amino acids long. Germline loops: CDR1 LGHNA, CDR2 YNFKEQ. The CDR3 DNA reads TGTGCCAGCAGCCAAGGAGGCTACGAGCAGTACTTC. Protein product: CASSQGGYEQYF.

The V call is TRBV27, the J call TRBJ2-7, with a tentative D call TRBD2 (6 bases). The CDR3 extends over 13 amino acids. Germline-derived CDR1 and CDR2 are MNHEY and SMNVEV (reference sequence). Trimming stripped 11 bases from V and 2 bases from J, with 16 bases between. The CDR3 loop is CASGVGSTYEQYF. CDR3 DNA: TGTGCCTCGGGGGTTGGCAGTACCTACGAGCAGTACTTC.

The chain carries TRBV4-1 and TRBJ2-7; 8 nucleotides match TRBD2. Germline V gene lookup returns CDR1 MGHRA and CDR2 YSYEKL. Trimming removed 1 base from V and 7 bases from J; junction bases left unmatched: 12. The CDR3 runs to 16 residues. The chain's CDR3 is CASSQVTGLEGSEQYF. In DNA form, the CDR3 reads TGCGCCAGCAGCCAAGTCACGGGACTAGAGGGGTCTGAGCAGTACTTC.

CDR3 nucleotide sequence: TGTGCCAGCAGTCCATCCGGGACAGGGGGCCACGAGCAGTACTTC. The encoded protein is CASSPSGTGGHEQYF. This rearrangement joins TRBV6-5 to TRBJ2-7, with 12 bases that match TRBD1. Trimming took 5 bases from V and 5 from J; bases not matched to a gene: 7. In germline, CDR1 is MNHEY, CDR2 SVGAGI. The CDR3 sequence is 15 residues long.